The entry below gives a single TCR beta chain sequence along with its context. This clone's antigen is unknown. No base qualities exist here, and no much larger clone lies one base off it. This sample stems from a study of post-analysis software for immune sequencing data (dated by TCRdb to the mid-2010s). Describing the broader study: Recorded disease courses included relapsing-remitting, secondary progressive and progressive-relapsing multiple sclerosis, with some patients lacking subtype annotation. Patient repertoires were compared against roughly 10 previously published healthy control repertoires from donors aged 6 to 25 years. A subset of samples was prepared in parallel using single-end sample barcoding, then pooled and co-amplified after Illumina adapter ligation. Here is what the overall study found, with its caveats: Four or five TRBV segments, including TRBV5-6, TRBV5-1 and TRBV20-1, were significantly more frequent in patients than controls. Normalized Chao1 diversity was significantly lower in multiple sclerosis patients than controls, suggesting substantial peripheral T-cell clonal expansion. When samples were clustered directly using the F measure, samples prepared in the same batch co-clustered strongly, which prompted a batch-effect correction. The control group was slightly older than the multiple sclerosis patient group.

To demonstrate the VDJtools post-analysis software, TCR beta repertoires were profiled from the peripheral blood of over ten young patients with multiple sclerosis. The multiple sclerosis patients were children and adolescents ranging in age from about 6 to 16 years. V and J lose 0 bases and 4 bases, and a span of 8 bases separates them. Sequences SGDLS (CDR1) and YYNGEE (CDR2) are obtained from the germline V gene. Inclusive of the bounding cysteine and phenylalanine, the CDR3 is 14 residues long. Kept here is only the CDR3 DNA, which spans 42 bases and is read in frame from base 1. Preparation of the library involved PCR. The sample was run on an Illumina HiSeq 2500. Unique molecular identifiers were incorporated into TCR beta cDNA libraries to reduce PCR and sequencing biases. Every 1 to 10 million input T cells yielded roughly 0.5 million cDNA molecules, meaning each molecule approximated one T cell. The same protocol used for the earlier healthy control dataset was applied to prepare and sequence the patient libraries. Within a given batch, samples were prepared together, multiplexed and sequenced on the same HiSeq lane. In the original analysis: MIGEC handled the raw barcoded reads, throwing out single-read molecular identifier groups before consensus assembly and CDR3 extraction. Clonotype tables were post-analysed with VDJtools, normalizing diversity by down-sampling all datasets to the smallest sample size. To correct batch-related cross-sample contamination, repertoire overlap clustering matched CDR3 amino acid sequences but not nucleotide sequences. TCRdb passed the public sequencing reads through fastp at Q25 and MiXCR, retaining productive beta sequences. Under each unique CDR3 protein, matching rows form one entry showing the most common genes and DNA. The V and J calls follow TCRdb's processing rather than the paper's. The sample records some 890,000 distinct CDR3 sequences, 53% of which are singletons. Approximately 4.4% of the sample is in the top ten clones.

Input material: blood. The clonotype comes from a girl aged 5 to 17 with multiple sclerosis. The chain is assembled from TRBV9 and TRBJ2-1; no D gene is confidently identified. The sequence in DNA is TGTGCCAGCAGCGTAGGTGGGGTTTACAATGAGCAGTTCTTC. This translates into CASSVGGVYNEQFF.